This TCR beta chain was captured by sequencing in a study of blood T cell repertoires in COVID-19. Study-wide context: The study drew acute and convalescent COVID-19 samples from the United States, Italy and Spain. Nucleic acid was either cDNA or gDNA, and it came from T cells, B-cell-depleted T cells, or PBMCs.

Source study methods: Using reference gene primer amplification, nucleated cell counts were estimated. The table came from immunoSEQ multiplex PCR; TCRdb's copy has only in-frame clones and leaves some out. That table gives V, J and clone size, and the DNA gave D and trimming. Counted here are approximately 21,000 clones, about nine tenths occurring once; the ten biggest clones make up about 12%. From germline, CDR1 is GTSNPN and CDR2 SVGIG (reference sequence). After removal of 8 bases from V and 4 bases from J, the junction contained 7 bases not matched to a gene. The CDR3 totals 12 residues. This chain connects TRBV30 to TRBJ1-2, with 7 bases lining up with TRBD1. The origin of this receptor is a woman aged 80 or older with active or convalescent COVID-19. Sequenced material: peripheral blood. The CDR3 sequence: CAAKQGFYGYTF. In nucleotides, the CDR3 is TGTGCCGCAAAACAGGGGTTCTATGGCTACACCTTC.